Sequencing of this TCR beta chain was carried out in a study of blood T cell repertoires in COVID-19. Study-wide context: There were acute and convalescent COVID-19 samples, and they came from the United States, Italy and Spain.

This clone was counted a single time. The CDR3 has 14 residues. CDR1 is KGHSH and CDR2 is LQKENI in the germline V gene. V lost 5 bases to trimming and J lost 6 bases; unmatched junction nucleotides: 4. Original methodology: Amplification from reference gene primers served as the basis for estimated nucleated cell counts. The table came from immunoSEQ multiplex PCR; TCRdb's copy has only in-frame clones and leaves some out. That table gives V, J and clone size, and the DNA gave D and trimming. This table holds 120,000 to 150,000 clones, roughly 82% found once. Sequencing input: peripheral blood. The genes are TRBV18 and TRBJ1-4, with 9 bases aligning to TRBD1. The sequence was collected from a woman in her fifties or sixties in a cohort sampled during active or convalescent COVID-19. The CDR3 DNA is TGTGCCAGCTCAAACAGGGGGCGCGATGAAAAACTGTTTTTT. Its protein product is CASSNRGRDEKLFF.